The clone carrying this T cell receptor (beta chain) was seen a handful of times. No antigen is known for it. This entry comes from a study of T cell responses to AZD1222 COVID-19 vaccine. Whole-study findings and limits: Possibly, clonal diversity was underestimated; donors were largely white British and included more females. Within unmutated variant regions lay the reported targets of nearly half of spike-specific TCRs. Seropositive at baseline were only a handful of AZD1222 recipients. An increase in Spike-specific TCR breadth and depth was observed after two AZD1222 doses.

The table came from immunoSEQ multiplex PCR; TCRdb's copy has only in-frame clones and leaves some out. The data contain 210,000 or so clones, approximately 94% of them seen just once; the ten biggest clones take up 1%. This TCR was recovered from an adult in good health. The sample here was peripheral blood, taken on day 0 of MenACWY control vaccination.

The CDR3 loop is CASSPGTGNGYTF. In DNA, the CDR3 is TGCGCCAGCAGCCCCGGGACAGGCAATGGCTACACCTTC. The gene calls are TRBV5-1 and TRBJ1-2; 8 bases agree with TRBD1. CDR1 and CDR2 from the germline V gene are SGHRS and YFSETQ. The CDR3 is made up of 13 amino acids. Losses at the gene ends were 4 bases for V and 6 bases for J; bases not matched to a gene: 5.